The sequence of this T cell receptor beta chain was determined in a study of OX40 agonist ivuxolimab in advanced cancers. The study's findings and limits: Among the least clonally expanded were partial responders at 0.1-3.0 mg/kg. At 0.1 to 3.0 mg/kg, clonal expansion of CD4+ and CD8+ blood T cells had occurred by week 6.

As regards this clone: No antigen is known for it.

Clones were read by immunoSEQ multiplex PCR, and TCRdb kept only the in-frame ones, dropping some. The table has over 90,000 clones, about 86% seen once. The CDR3 runs to 18 residues. The V gene's germline CDR1 is LGHNA and CDR2 YSLEER. V was shortened by 5 bases and J by 5 bases, with 27 bases between the two germline ends. Prior autoimmune disease or systemic immunosuppression barred patients. Researchers took blood at baseline, on cycle 4 day 1, and on cycle 7 day 1. The clonotype originates from an adult with an advanced solid tumor such as melanoma, head and neck, liver or kidney cancer. The source was CD4+ or CD8+ T cells sorted from blood, collected in a trial of the OX40 agonist ivuxolimab. J is TRBJ2-5 and V is TRBV4-3, with D perhaps matching TRBD1 (6 bases). CDR3 sequence reads: CASSKGVLGNGRGETQYF. CDR3 nucleotide sequence: TGCGCCAGCAGCAAGGGGGTCCTCGGGAATGGGCGTGGTGAGACCCAGTACTTC.